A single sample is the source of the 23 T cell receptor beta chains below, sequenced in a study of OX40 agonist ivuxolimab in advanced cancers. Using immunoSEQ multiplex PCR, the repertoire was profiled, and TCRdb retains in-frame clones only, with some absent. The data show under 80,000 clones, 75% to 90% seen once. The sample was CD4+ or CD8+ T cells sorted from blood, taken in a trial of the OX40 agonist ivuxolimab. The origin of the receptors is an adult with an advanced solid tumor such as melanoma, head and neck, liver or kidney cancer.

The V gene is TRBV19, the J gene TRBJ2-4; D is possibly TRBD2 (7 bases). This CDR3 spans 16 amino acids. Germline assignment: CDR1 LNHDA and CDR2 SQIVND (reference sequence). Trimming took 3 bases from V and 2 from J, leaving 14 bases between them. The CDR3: CASSIRTAGTKNIQYF. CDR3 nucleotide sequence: TGTGCCAGTAGTATCCGGACAGCGGGAACCAAAAACATTCAGTACTTC. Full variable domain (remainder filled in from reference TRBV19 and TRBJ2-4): DGGITQSPKYLFRKEGQNVTLSCEQNLNHDAMYWYRQDPGQGLRLIYYSQIVNDFQKGDIAEGYSVSREKKESFPLTVTSAQKNPTAFYLCASSIRTAGTKNIQYFGAGTRLSVL.

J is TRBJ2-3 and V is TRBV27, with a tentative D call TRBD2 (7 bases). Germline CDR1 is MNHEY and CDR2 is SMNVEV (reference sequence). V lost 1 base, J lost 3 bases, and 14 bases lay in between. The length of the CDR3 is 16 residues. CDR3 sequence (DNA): TGTGCCAGCAGTTTATATCGGGGGGCCGGAACAGATACGCAGTATTTT. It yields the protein CASSLYRGAGTDTQYF.

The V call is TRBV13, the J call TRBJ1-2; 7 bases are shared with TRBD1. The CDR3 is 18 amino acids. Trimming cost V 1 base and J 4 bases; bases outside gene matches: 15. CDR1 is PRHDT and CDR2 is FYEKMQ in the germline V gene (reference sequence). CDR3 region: CASSLAETRGRGPYGYTF. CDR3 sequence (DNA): TGTGCCAGCAGCTTAGCGGAGACCAGGGGAAGGGGGCCCTATGGCTACACCTTC. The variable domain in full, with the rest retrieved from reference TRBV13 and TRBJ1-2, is AAGVIQSPRHLIKEKRETATLKCYPIPRHDTVYWYQQGPGQDPQFLISFYEKMQSDKGSIPDRFSAQQFSDYHSELNMSSLELGDSALYFCASSLAETRGRGPYGYTFGSGTRLTVV.

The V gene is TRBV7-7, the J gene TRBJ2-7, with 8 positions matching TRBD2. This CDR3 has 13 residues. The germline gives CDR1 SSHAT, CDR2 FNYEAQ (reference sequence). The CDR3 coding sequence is TGTGAAAAACCACCGGGGGGGGCCTACGAGCAGTACTTC. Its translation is CEKPPGGAYEQYF.

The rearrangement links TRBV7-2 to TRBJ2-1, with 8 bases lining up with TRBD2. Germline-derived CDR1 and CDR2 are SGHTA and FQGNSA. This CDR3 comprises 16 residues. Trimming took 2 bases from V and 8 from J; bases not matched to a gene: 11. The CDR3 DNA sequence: TGTGCCAGCAGCTTATCGGGCGGAGCGGGGGAGGATGAGCAGTTCTTC. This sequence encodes CASSLSGGAGEDEQFF. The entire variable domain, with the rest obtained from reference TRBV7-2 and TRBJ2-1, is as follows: GAGVSQSPSNKVTEKGKDVELRCDPISGHTALYWYRQSLGQGLEFLIYFQGNSAPDKSGLPSDRFSAERTGGSVSTLTIQRTQQEDSAVYLCASSLSGGAGEDEQFFGPGTRLTVL.

CDR3 in amino acids: CASSPRQRGSLDTQYF. For the CDR3, the DNA is TGTGCCAGCAGCCCCAGACAGCGGGGGTCGTTAGATACGCAGTATTTT. The rearrangement joins TRBV7-3 to TRBJ2-3; 8 positions match TRBD2. Germline CDR1 is SGHTA and CDR2 is FQGTGA. The V gene end was trimmed by 5 bases and the J gene end by 5 bases; junction bases not matched to a gene: 12. The CDR3 totals 16 residues.

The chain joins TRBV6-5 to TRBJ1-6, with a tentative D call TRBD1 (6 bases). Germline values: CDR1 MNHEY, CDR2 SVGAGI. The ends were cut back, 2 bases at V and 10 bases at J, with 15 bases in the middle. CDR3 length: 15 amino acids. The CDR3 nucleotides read TGTGCCAGCAGTTACCGGGGGGCGCGGGCCTCACCCCTCCACTTT. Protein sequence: CASSYRGARASPLHF.

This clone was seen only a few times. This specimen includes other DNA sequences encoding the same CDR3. The DNA for the CDR3 is TGTGCCAGTAGTATTTGGGGTTTAGACACTGAAGCTTTCTTT. Translation: CASSIWGLDTEAFF. This sequence joins TRBV19 and TRBJ1-1; D is ambiguous. V lost 3 bases and J 3 bases, leaving 11 bases between the germline ends. CDR1 is LNHDA, CDR2 SQIVND, per germline (reference sequence). The CDR3 sequence is 14 residues long.

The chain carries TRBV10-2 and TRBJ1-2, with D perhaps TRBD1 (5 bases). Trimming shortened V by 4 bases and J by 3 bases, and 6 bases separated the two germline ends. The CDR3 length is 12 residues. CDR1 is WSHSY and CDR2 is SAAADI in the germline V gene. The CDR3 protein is CASSGGDYGYTF. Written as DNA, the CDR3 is TGCGCCAGCAGTGGAGGGGACTATGGCTACACCTTC.

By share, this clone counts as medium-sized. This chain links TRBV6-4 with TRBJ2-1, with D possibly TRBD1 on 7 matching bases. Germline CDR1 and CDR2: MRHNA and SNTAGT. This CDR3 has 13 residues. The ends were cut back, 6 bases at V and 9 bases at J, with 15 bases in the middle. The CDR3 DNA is TGTGCCAGCAGCGGCCAGGGGGGTGGTGAGCAGTTCTTC. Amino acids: CASSGQGGGEQFF.

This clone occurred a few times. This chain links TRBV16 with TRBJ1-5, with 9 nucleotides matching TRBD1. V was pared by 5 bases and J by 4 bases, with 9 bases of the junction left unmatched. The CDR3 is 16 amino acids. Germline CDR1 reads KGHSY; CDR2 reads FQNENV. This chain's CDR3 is CASSSSRQGGNQPQHF. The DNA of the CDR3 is TGTGCCAGCAGCTCCTCTCGACAGGGGGGGAATCAGCCCCAGCATTTT.

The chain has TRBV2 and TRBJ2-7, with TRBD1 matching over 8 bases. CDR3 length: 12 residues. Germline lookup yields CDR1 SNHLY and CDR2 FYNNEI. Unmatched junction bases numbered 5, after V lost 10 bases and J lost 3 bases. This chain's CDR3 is CANRDRIYEQYF. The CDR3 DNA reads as TGTGCCAACAGGGACAGGATCTACGAGCAGTACTTC. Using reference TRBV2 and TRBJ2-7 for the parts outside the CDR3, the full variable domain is EPEVTQTPSHQVTQMGQEVILRCVPISNHLYFYWYRQILGQKVEFLVSFYNNEISEKSEIFDDQFSVERPDGSNFTLKIRSTKLEDSAMYFCANRDRIYEQYFGPGTRLTVT.

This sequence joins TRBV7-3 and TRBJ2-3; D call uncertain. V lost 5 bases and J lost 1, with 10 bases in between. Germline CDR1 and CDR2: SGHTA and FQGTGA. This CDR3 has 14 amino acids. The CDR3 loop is CASSQSRRTDTQYF. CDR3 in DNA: TGTGCCAGCAGCCAGTCCCGGCGCACAGATACGCAGTATTTT.

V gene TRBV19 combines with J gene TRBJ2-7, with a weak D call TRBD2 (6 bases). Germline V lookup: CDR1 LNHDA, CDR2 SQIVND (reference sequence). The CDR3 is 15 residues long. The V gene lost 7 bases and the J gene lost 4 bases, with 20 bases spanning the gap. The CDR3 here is CASKRELGGGYEQYF. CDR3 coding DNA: TGTGCCAGTAAAAGGGAACTGGGAGGTGGGTACGAGCAGTACTTC.

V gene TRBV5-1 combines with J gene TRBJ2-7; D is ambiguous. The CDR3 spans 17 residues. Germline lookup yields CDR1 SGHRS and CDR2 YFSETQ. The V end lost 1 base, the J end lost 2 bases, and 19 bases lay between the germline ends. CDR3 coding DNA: TGCGCCAGCAGCTTGAGATTCTTCGGCGGCGACACCTACGAGCAGTACTTC. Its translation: CASSLRFFGGDTYEQYF.

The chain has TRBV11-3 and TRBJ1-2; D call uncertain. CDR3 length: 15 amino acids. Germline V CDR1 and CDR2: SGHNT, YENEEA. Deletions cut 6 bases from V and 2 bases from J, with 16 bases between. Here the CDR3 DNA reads TGTGCCAGCAGGGGAGGGCTGTTAAGGAACTATGGCTACACCTTC. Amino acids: CASRGGLLRNYGYTF.

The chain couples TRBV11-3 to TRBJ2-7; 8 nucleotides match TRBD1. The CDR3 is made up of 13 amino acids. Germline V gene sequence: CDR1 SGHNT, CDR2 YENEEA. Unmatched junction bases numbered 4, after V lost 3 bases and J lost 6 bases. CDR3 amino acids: CASSFGQGSEQYF. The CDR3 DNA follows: TGTGCCAGCAGCTTCGGACAGGGAAGCGAGCAGTACTTC. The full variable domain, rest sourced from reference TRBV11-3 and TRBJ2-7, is EAGVVQSPRYKIIEKKQPVAFWCNPISGHNTLYWYLQNLGQGPELLIRYENEEAVDDSQLPKDRFSAERLKGVDSTLKIQPAELGDSAVYLCASSFGQGSEQYFGPGTRLTVT.

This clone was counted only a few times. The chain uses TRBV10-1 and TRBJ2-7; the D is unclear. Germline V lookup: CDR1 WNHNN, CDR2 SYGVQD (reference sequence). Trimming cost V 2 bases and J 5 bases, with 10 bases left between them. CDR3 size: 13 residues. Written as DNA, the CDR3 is TGCGCCAGCAGTGAGCGGCGGAACGACGAGCAGTACTTC. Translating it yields CASSERRNDEQYF.

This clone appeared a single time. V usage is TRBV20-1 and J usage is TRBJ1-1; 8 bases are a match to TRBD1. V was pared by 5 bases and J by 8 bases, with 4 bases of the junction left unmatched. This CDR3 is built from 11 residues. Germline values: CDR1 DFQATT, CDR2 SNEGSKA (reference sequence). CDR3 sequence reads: CSAGQGKEAFF. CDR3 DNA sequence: TGCAGTGCTGGACAGGGTAAAGAAGCTTTCTTT.

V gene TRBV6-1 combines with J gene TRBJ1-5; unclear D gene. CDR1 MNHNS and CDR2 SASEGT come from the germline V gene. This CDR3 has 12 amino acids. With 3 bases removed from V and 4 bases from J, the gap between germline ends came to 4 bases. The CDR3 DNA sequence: TGTGCCAGCAGTGAGGGGAATCAGCCCCAGCATTTT. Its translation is CASSEGNQPQHF.

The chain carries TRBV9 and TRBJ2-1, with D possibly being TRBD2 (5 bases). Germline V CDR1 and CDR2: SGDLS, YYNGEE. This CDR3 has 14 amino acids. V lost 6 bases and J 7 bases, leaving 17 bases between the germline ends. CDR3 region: CASNRGSWKNEQFF. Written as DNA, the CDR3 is TGTGCCAGCAATCGTGGGAGTTGGAAGAATGAGCAGTTCTTC.

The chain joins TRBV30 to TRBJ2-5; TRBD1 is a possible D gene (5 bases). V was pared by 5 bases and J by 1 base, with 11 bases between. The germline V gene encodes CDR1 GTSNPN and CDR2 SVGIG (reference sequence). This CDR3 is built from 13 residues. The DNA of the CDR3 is TGTGCCTGGGAAGGGGCAGCCCAAGAGACCCAGTACTTC. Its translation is CAWEGAAQETQYF.

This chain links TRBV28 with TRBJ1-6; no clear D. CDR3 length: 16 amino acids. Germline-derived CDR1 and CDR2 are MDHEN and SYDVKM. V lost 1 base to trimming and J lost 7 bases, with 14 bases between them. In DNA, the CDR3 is TGTGCCAGCAGTTTATTATCCCCTGGATTAAATTCACCCCTCCACTTT. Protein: CASSLLSPGLNSPLHF.